One TCR beta chain is described in this entry. Its matching antigen is unknown. CDR1 is SGHVS, CDR2 FNYEAQ, per germline. This CDR3 contains 13 residues. With 4 bases clipped from V and 3 bases from J, the junction kept 3 bases outside the gene matches. These data are taken from a study of OX40 agonist ivuxolimab in advanced cancers. Produced via immunoSEQ multiplex PCR; TCRdb's table is partial and in-frame only. The sample holds about 20,000 clones, approximately 83% seen once. Study-level findings and limits: In the 0.1 to 3.0 mg/kg range, CD4+ and CD8+ blood T cells had expanded clonally by week 6. Averaging showed that CD8+ T cells had more expanded clones than CD4+ did.

Individuals having autoimmune disease history or systemic immunosuppression were not enrolled. This receptor was identified in an adult with an advanced solid tumor such as melanoma, head and neck, liver or kidney cancer. The sequencing used CD4+ or CD8+ T cells sorted from blood, collected in a trial of the OX40 agonist ivuxolimab. The chain uses TRBV7-6 and TRBJ2-7; 7 bases align to TRBD2. CDR3 protein: CASSSGRGYEQYF. DNA for the CDR3: TGTGCCAGCAGCTCAGGGAGGGGCTACGAGCAGTACTTC.